What follows describes a single TCR beta chain. The sample is drawn from a study of blood T cell repertoires in COVID-19. The overall study: Samples representing acute and convalescent COVID-19 were sourced from the United States, Italy and Spain. From T cells, B-cell-depleted T cells, or PBMCs came the material, which was cDNA or gDNA.

Authors' analysis steps: Researchers report that nucleated cell counts were estimated from reference gene primer amplification. The table came from immunoSEQ multiplex PCR; TCRdb's copy has only in-frame clones and leaves some out. The V and J calls and the clone size are those of that table, but D and trimming were determined from the DNA. This sample carries more than 20,000 clones, nearly 90% of them seen once, and the ten largest clones take just over 25%. Material for sequencing was peripheral blood. The clonotype comes from a human donor with active COVID-19. The donor label of this sample is uncertain.

CDR3 in amino acids: CSASSHQETQYF. The CDR3 nucleotides read TGCAGTGCTAGTTCTCACCAAGAGACCCAGTACTTC. The rearrangement joins TRBV20-1 to TRBJ2-5; D remains unclear. The CDR3 is made up of 12 amino acids. Per germline, CDR1 DFQATT and CDR2 SNEGSKA (reference sequence). V was clipped by 3 bases and J by 0 bases, with 5 bases between them.